The sequence of this TCR beta chain was determined in a study of shared clonotypes between healthy human individuals. This clone occurred a few times. Those who donated were healthy HIV-negative adults, with no recent acute infections or vaccinations reported. Samples left unsorted employed roughly 90 million PBMCs for genomic DNA. Loaded into unsorted PBMC replicate PCRs was about 0.3 ug DNA, roughly 30,000 T cell genomes. Original methodology: ImmunoSEQ output lacked quality scores and full-length reads, limiting matched filtering. Some clones are missing from TCRdb's copy, which holds only in-frame ones; the method was immunoSEQ multiplex PCR. For V, J and clone size, that table is used; D and trimming come from the DNA. This sample has about half a million clones, with 70% to 80% found just once. Per germline, CDR1 SEHNR and CDR2 FQNEAQ (reference sequence). This CDR3 has 15 amino acids. V lost 6 bases, J lost 4 bases, and 16 bases lay in between.

The sample consisted of PBMCs. This receptor was taken from a woman aged 40 to 55 in good health. Some clones in this sample may be carry-over from other donors' samples. The V and J genes are TRBV7-9 and TRBJ2-1; D is possibly TRBD2 (6 bases). CDR3 in DNA: TGTGCCAGCAGTACTTCTACGGGAGTTTACAATGAGCAGTTCTTC. Protein sequence: CASSTSTGVYNEQFF.